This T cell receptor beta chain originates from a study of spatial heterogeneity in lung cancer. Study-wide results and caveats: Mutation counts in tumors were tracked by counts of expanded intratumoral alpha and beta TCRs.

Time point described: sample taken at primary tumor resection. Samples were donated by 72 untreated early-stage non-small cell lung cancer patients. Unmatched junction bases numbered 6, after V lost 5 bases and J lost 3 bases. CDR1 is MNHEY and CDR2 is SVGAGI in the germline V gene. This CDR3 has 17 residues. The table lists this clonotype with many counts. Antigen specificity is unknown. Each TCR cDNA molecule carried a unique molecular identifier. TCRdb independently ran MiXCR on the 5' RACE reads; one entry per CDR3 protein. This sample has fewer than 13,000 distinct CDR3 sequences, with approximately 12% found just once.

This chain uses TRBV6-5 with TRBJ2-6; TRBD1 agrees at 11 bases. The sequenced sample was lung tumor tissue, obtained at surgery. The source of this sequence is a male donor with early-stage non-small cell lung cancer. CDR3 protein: CASSRDRGWYGANVLTF. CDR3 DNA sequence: TGTGCCAGCAGTCGGGACAGGGGGTGGTATGGGGCCAACGTCCTGACTTTC.